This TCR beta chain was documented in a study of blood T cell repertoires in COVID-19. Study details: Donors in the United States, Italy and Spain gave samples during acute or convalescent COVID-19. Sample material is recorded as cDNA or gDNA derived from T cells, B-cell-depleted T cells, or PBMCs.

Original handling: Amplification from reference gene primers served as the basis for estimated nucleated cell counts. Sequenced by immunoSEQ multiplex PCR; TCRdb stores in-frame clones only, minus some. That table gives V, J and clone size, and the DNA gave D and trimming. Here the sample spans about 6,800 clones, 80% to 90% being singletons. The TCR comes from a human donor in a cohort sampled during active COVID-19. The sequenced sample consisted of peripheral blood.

The CDR3 here is CASSLVRRNTGELFF. The CDR3 nucleotides are TGTGCCAGCAGCTTAGTAAGGAGAAACACCGGGGAGCTGTTTTTT. The chain couples TRBV7-2 to TRBJ2-2; D remains ambiguous. CDR3 length: 15 amino acids. Trimming shortened V by 1 base and J by 2 bases, and 8 bases separated the two germline ends. From germline, CDR1 is SGHTA and CDR2 FQGNSA.